The rows below give T cell receptor beta chains drawn from one sample of a study of chronic HIV infection and antiretroviral therapy. One entry per CDR3 protein, called by TCRdb with MiXCR from the 5' RACE reads. Here the sample spans more than 40,000 distinct CDR3 sequences, approximately 19% being singletons. Material: peripheral blood. The receptors come from an adult who had HIV and had not received antiretroviral therapy, or was an uninfected healthy control (not recorded which). Each CDR3 is given with its conserved first and last residue. A D gene is named only where the DNA matches it firmly. Some rows have no size entry. The others give once, few or many, or a class for an expanded clone.

V gene	clone size	D gene	J gene	CDR3 DNA	CDR3 protein
TRBV20-1	NA	NA	TRBJ1-5	TGCAGTGCGGAAATCCGGGACAACAATCAGCCCCAGCATTTT	CSAEIRDNNQPQHF
TRBV6-5	NA	NA	TRBJ2-7	TGTGCCAGCAGTTACTCAATTGCGTTAGCCTACGAGCAGTACTTC	CASSYSIALAYEQYF
TRBV5-1	few	NA	TRBJ1-1	TGCGCCAGCAGCTTGGACAGAGAAGCTTTCTTT	CASSLDREAFF
TRBV9	few	NA	TRBJ1-6	TGTGCCAGCAGCGTAGAAGAGGGCCCTCCCAAGGGGCCCCTCCACTTT	CASSVEEGPPKGPLHF
TRBV18	few	NA	TRBJ1-4	TGTGCCAGCTCACCCGGGACGGTTCAGGAGAGGTATTTT	CASSPGTVQERYF
TRBV28	few	TRBD2	TRBJ2-3	TGTGCCAGCAAAAGCGGGAGGTTCACAGATACGCAGTATTTT	CASKSGRFTDTQYF
TRBV2	once	TRBD2	TRBJ2-3	TGTGCCAGCATCAACCCGGGACTAGAAGCAGATACGCAGTATTTT	CASINPGLEADTQYF
TRBV10-2	NA	TRBD2	TRBJ2-4	TGCGCCAGCTCAATCGGACTAGCGGGGATAGCCAAAAACATTCAGTACTTC	CASSIGLAGIAKNIQYF
TRBV4-2	NA	NA	TRBJ1-5	TGTGCCAGCAGCCAAGACCTTGATAGCAATCAGCCCCAGCATTTT	CASSQDLDSNQPQHF
TRBV29-1	once	NA	TRBJ1-2	TGCAGCGTTGAAGATTCTCTCGGGACTAACTATGGCTACACCTTC	CSVEDSLGTNYGYTF
TRBV7-9	NA	TRBD2	TRBJ2-3	TGTGCCAGCAGTTCGAGCGGGAGTAGCACAGATACGCAGTATTTT	CASSSSGSSTDTQYF
TRBV2	few	TRBD1	TRBJ2-1	TGTGCCAGCAGTGAGTTCCGAGGGACAGGCCTTGCGTTCTTC	CASSEFRGTGLAFF
TRBV28	few	NA	TRBJ2-7	TGTGCCAGCAGTTTATCCTACGCGCAGTACTTC	CASSLSYAQYF
TRBV10-1	NA	NA	TRBJ2-7	TGCGCCAGCAGTGAGAAACGGACCTACGAGCAGTACTTC	CASSEKRTYEQYF
TRBV27	NA	NA	TRBJ2-2	TGTGCCAGCAGTCTACGCTCCGGTAACACCGGGGAGCTGTTTTTT	CASSLRSGNTGELFF
TRBV20-1	many	TRBD1	TRBJ1-5	TGCAGTGCTAGGGACAGGGCTTATGGCAATCAGCCCCAGCATTTT	CSARDRAYGNQPQHF
TRBV7-3	NA	NA	TRBJ1-3	TGTGCCAGCAGCCGTGGGGGATCACCCTCTGGAAAGACCATATATTTT	CASSRGGSPSGKTIYF
TRBV27	few	NA	TRBJ2-7	TGTGCCAGCACCCCACTGGACAGATTCTACGAGCAGTACTTC	CASTPLDRFYEQYF
TRBV29-1	NA	NA	TRBJ1-1	TGCAGCGTGGCGAAGGGCACTGAAGCTTTCTTT	CSVAKGTEAFF
TRBV7-8	NA	TRBD2	TRBJ2-3	TGTGCCAGCAGGTTAAGACTAGCGGGAGCTTCGGCAGATACGCAGTATTTT	CASRLRLAGASADTQYF
TRBV28	NA	NA	TRBJ2-5	TGTGCCAGCAGTTTTCTCTGGGGCCAAGAGACCCAGTACTTC	CASSFLWGQETQYF
TRBV29-1	NA	TRBD1	TRBJ1-1	TGCAGCATCGCCCAGGGGGGGAATGAAGCTTTCTTT	CSIAQGGNEAFF
TRBV7-9	NA	TRBD1	TRBJ1-6	TGTGCCAGCACCCTCGTCCCCCTCGGACAGGCTTATAATTCACCCCTCCACTTT	CASTLVPLGQAYNSPLHF